This T cell receptor (beta chain) stems from a study of T cells in localized non-small cell lung cancer (dated by TCRdb to the early 2020s). Some background on the complete study: Comparing tumors with uninvolved tumor-adjacent lungs, the study looked at the T cell repertoires of a few hundred patients with early-stage NSCLC. NSCLC patients had a mean age of approximately 66 years, and 120 to 150 were male and about 98 female. All 220 or so NSCLC patients in the cohort were treatment-naive and had localized lung tumors that were resected.

What the research found in general, with its limitations: Since the design was exploratory, TCR variables were selected using unadjusted p-values with no false-discovery rate correction. Uninvolved tumor-adjacent lung showed the highest T cell clonality, higher than tumor, which suggests more focused antigenic responses in the adjacent lung. Longer overall survival was associated with higher T cell density in blood, whereas shorter survival was associated with higher clonality in adjacent lung. A median of around 57 of the top 100 tumor clones turned up in the paired uninvolved adjacent lung, and 25 to 30 of those clones also ranked among the top 100 of that same adjacent lung. Because multi-region tumor sequencing was not done, intratumor heterogeneity could not be ruled out.

The immunoSEQ Assay was used to sequence TCR beta CDR3 regions from DNA. The original methods were these. To compute T cell density, TCR beta template counts were normalized to usable DNA, which was estimated by amplifying housekeeping genes. Richness was estimated with the preseqR package, extrapolating to 400,000 templates for PBMC samples and 120,000 templates for tissue samples. Clonality was taken to be one minus Pielou's evenness. Tissue-enriched TCRs were identified through differential abundance testing performed on productive amino-acid clonotypes, with a minimum total count of 5 and an alpha of 0.1. The Jaccard Index and the Morisita Overlap Index were used to quantify repertoire overlap between compartments. GLIPH grouped TCR beta CDR3s together with public tetramer-defined viral CDR3s, and a viral motif had to include at least three viral sequences and also show V-gene enrichment. The immuneACCESS repertoire file appears here via TCRdb, limited to in-frame rearrangements. These files lack a portion of the clones; in checked studies, under half of the deficit traces to unresolved V genes, and the cause of the others is not known. The V and J calls and clone size come from that table; D and trimming were worked out from the DNA. The sample records roughly 18,000 clones, about 83% of which are singletons. The leading ten clones occupy over 25% of the sample.

At diagnosis, peripheral blood, uninvolved tumor-adjacent lung and tumor were collected and stored as a combination of fresh-frozen and FFPE material. For TCR repertoire profiling, blood samples were analyzed in the form of peripheral blood mononuclear cells. As to this clone: The antigen this receptor binds is unknown. No base quality information exists; no much larger clone differs at one position.

Trimming at the junction amounts to 1 base on V and 4 bases on J, and the germline ends lie 14 bases apart. CDR1 and CDR2 were assigned from the germline V gene as LGHNA and YSLEER. The CDR3, cysteine through phenylalanine, is 15 amino acids long. CDR3 DNA only is kept here, 45 bases in frame from base 1. The sample was peripheral blood, taken before any cancer treatment. The source of this sequence is a female donor at least 60 years old with stage I lung adenocarcinoma. Rearrangement joined TRBV4-3 to TRBJ2-7; confidence is insufficient to name the D gene. The CDR3 protein: CASSQVVASAYEQYF. In nucleotides, the sequence is TGCGCCAGCAGCCAAGTTGTGGCTTCAGCGTACGAGCAGTACTTC.